The following is a T cell receptor (beta chain) sequence with its context. The antigen is not known. This record comes from a study of T cells in Graves' hyperthyroidism and ophthalmopathy. Points from the study as a whole: The model identified upcoming ophthalmopathy a median approximately 6.4 months ahead of onset. Ophthalmopathy was told apart from stable hyperthyroidism by a 13 V-J model. Most clonotypes that expanded in the thyroid above 0.001 also showed up in blood.

The diagnostic basis comprised clinical symptoms, serum thyroxine and TRAb, thyroid ultrasound and orbital computed tomography. Regions amplified from RNA transcripts were the TCR beta CDR3 regions. Researchers ran a first-round RT-PCR on the TCR CDR3 using the HTBI primer set. One entry per CDR3 protein results from TCRdb running MiXCR on the multiplex PCR reads. Of some 530,000 distinct CDR3 sequences in the sample, 22% were seen once. Per germline, CDR1 LNHDA and CDR2 SQIVND (reference sequence). The V end was cut by 5 bases, the J end by 10 bases, with 12 bases between. CDR3 size: 12 residues. The chain has TRBV19 and TRBJ2-1; D call uncertain. The sequencing sample was made of blood. The origin of this receptor is a woman in her 70s with Graves' ophthalmopathy. In nucleotides, the CDR3 is TGTGCCAGTAGTCCCCGACTGTCCGAGCAGTTCTTC. Residues: CASSPRLSEQFF.